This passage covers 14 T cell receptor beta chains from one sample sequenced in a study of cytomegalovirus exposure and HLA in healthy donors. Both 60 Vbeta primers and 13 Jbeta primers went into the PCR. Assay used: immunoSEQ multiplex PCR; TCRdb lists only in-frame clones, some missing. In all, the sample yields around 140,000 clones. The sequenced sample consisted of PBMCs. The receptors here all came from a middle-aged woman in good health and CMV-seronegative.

CDR3 bases: TGTGCCAGCATACCGGGGACAGCGAACACCGGGGAGCTGTTTTTT. It yields the protein CASIPGTANTGELFF. This chain joins TRBV28 and TRBJ2-2; 7 bases are a match to TRBD1. Germline V CDR1 and CDR2: MDHEN, SYDVKM. V was clipped by 7 bases and J by 0 bases; unmatched bases: 5. The CDR3 spans 15 residues.

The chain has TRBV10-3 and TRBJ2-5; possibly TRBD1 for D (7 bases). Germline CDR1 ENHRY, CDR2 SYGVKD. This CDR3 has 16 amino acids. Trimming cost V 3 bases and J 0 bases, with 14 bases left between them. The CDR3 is CAISDPQGGYQETQYF. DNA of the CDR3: TGTGCCATCAGTGATCCGCAGGGGGGCTACCAAGAGACCCAGTACTTC.

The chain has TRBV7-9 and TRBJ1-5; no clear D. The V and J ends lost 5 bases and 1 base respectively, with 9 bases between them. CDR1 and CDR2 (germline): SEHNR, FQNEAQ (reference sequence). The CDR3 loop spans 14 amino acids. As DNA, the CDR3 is TGTGCCAGCAGCACTACCGGGAGCAATCAGCCCCAGCATTTT. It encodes CASSTTGSNQPQHF.

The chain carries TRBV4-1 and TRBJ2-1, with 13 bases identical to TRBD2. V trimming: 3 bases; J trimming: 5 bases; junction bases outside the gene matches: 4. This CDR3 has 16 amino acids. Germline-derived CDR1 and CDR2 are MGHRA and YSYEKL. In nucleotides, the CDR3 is TGCGCCAGCAGCCATTCCGGGACTAGCGGGGACAATGAGCAGTTCTTC. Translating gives CASSHSGTSGDNEQFF.

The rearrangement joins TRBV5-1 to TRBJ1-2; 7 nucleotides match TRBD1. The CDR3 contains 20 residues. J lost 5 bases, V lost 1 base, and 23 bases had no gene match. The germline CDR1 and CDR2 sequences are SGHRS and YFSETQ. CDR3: CASSLIPASGFRQGLYGYTF. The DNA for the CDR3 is TGCGCCAGCAGCTTGATTCCAGCTAGTGGTTTTAGACAGGGACTTTATGGCTACACCTTC.

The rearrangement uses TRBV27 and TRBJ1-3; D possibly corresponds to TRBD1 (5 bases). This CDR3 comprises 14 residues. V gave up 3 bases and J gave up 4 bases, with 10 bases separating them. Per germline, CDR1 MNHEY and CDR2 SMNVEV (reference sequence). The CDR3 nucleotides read TGTGCCAGCAGTTTGCAAGGGGTAGGAAACACCATATATTTT. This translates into CASSLQGVGNTIYF.

The CDR3 sequence: CASSLGGRLNTEAFF. CDR3 DNA: TGTGCCAGCAGCTTAGGCGGGCGCCTGAACACTGAAGCTTTCTTT. The chain recombines TRBV7-8 with TRBJ1-1; D unclear. CDR1 SGHVS and CDR2 FQNEAQ come from the germline V gene. The CDR3 loop spans 15 amino acids. The V end was cut by 1 base, the J end by 0 bases, with 9 bases between.

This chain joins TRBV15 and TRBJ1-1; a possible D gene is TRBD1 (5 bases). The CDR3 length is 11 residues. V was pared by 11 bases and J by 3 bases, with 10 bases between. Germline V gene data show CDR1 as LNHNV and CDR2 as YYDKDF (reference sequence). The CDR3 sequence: CASQDDTEAFF. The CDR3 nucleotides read TGTGCCTCACAGGACGACACTGAAGCTTTCTTT.

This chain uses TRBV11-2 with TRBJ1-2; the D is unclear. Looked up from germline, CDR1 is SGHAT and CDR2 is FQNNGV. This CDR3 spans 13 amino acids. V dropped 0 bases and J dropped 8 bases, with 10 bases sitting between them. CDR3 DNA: TGTGCCAGCAGCTTAGAGGCAGTCATCGGCTACACCTTC. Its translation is CASSLEAVIGYTF.

CDR3 sequence reads: CASSYGQGHGYTF. CDR3 nucleotides: TGTGCCAGCAGCTATGGACAGGGGCATGGCTACACCTTC. The chain carries TRBV28 and TRBJ1-2; 9 positions match TRBD1. Germline V gene lookup returns CDR1 MDHEN and CDR2 SYDVKM. The CDR3 covers 13 residues. V shed 6 bases, J shed 6 bases, and the junction held 5 bases outside the gene matches.

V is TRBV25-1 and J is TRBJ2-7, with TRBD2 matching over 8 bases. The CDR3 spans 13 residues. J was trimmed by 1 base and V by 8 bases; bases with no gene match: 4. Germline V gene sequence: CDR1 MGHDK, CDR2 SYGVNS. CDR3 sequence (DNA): TGTGCCAGCCTTCGGGGGGGATCCTACGAGCAGTACTTC. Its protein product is CASLRGGSYEQYF.

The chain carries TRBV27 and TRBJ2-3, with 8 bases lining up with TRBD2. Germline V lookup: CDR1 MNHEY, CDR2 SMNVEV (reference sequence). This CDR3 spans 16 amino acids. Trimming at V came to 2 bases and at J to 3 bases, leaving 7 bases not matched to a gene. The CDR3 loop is CASSLGAGGWTDTQYF. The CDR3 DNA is TGTGCCAGCAGTTTAGGGGCGGGGGGCTGGACAGATACGCAGTATTTT.

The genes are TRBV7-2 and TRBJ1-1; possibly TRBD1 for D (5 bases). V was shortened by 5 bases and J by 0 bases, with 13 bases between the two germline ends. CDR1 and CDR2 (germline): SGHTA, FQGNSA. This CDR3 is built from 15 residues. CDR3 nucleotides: TGTGCCAGCAGCGCTCAGGTAGGGGTGAACACTGAAGCTTTCTTT. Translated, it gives CASSAQVGVNTEAFF.

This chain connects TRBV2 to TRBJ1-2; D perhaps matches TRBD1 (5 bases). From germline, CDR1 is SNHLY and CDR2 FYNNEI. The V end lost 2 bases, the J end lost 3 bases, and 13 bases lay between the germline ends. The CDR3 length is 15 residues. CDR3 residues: CASSEFQGRDYGYTF. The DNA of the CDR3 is TGTGCCAGCAGTGAATTCCAGGGTCGGGACTATGGCTACACCTTC.